One sample yielded the 20 T cell receptor beta chains listed below, sequenced in a study of shared clonotypes between healthy human individuals. Here immunoSEQ multiplex PCR was the method, and the copy in TCRdb shows in-frame clones only, minus some. The sample carries around 2.1 million clones, approximately 94% recorded once. The specimen sequenced was naive CD4+ T cells sorted from blood. The subset denotes: CD45RA+ positively selected. These receptor sequences come from a man aged 18-30 years in good health.

This CDR3 is CASSPGPGREEKLFF. In DNA, the CDR3 is TGTGCCAGCAGCCCCGGTCCAGGAAGAGAGGAAAAACTGTTTTTT. The gene calls are TRBV9 and TRBJ1-4; D unresolved. This CDR3 region has 15 residues. V lost 4 bases and J 8 bases, leaving 18 bases between the germline ends. The germline V gene has CDR1 SGDLS and CDR2 YYNGEE.

This chain connects TRBV6-1 to TRBJ1-6, with D tentatively TRBD1 (6 bases). This CDR3 has 14 amino acids. With 2 bases removed from V and 9 bases from J, the gap between germline ends came to 11 bases. CDR1 and CDR2 from the germline V gene are MNHNS and SASEGT. CDR3 protein: CASSELGGFSPLHF. The DNA of the CDR3 is TGTGCCAGCAGTGAACTAGGGGGGTTTTCACCCCTCCACTTT.

The CDR3 protein is CASGGPGTGSRDTQYF. CDR3 DNA sequence: TGTGCCAGCGGGGGCCCAGGGACAGGGTCGAGAGATACGCAGTATTTT. V gene TRBV28 combines with J gene TRBJ2-3; 9 bases are a match to TRBD1. J gave up 5 bases and V 8 bases, and 14 bases lay outside the gene matches. The V gene's germline CDR1 is MDHEN and CDR2 SYDVKM. The CDR3 has 16 amino acids.

The chain uses TRBV2 and TRBJ2-7; 12 bases are shared with TRBD2. From germline, CDR1 is SNHLY and CDR2 FYNNEI. V shed 2 bases, J shed 5 bases, and the junction held 13 bases outside the gene matches. This CDR3 comprises 18 residues. CDR3 coding DNA: TGTGCCAGCAGTGAATTCTCGCTCACTAGCGGGAGGAACAACGAGCAGTACTTC. Translation: CASSEFSLTSGRNNEQYF.

This rearrangement joins TRBV4-1 to TRBJ1-6; perhaps TRBD1 as D (5 bases). Per the germline V gene, CDR1 is MGHRA and CDR2 is YSYEKL. With 3 bases removed from V and 7 bases from J, the gap between germline ends came to 13 bases. CDR3 length equals 15 residues. This CDR3 is CASSHVDRQNSPLHF. DNA of the CDR3: TGCGCCAGCAGCCACGTTGACAGACAAAATTCACCCCTCCACTTT.

The chain carries TRBV30 and TRBJ1-2, with 7 nucleotides matching TRBD1. The junction had 5 bases not matched to a gene; V was cut back by 8 bases and J by 5 bases. This CDR3 region has 11 residues. Germline CDR1 and CDR2: GTSNPN and SVGIG (reference sequence). CDR3 nucleotides: TGTGCCGCGGGGACAGAGTATGGCTACACCTTC. Protein sequence: CAAGTEYGYTF.

This sequence joins TRBV20-1 and TRBJ2-1, with TRBD2 as a possible D gene (6 bases). The V end lost 7 bases, the J end lost 7 bases, and 11 bases lay between the germline ends. CDR1 and CDR2 from the germline V gene are DFQATT and SNEGSKA (reference sequence). The CDR3 length is 11 residues. In DNA, the CDR3 is TGCAGTGTTCCCGGGGGAAATGAGCAGTTCTTC. It specifies CSVPGGNEQFF.

The rearrangement joins TRBV5-5 to TRBJ1-5; 7 bases are a match to TRBD1. The CDR3 has 14 amino acids. The V and J ends lost 4 bases and 6 bases, in that order; junction bases with no gene match: 7. CDR1 is SGHKS, CDR2 YYEKEE, per germline (reference sequence). The CDR3 nucleotides are TGTGCCAGCAGCCTGACAGGGATCAGTCAGCCCCAGCATTTT. Translating gives CASSLTGISQPQHF.

The genes are TRBV2 and TRBJ1-1, with D unclear. Looked up from germline, CDR1 is SNHLY and CDR2 is FYNNEI. With 5 bases removed from V and 3 bases from J, the gap between germline ends came to 10 bases. This CDR3 is 13 amino acids long. This CDR3 is CASSTDIYTEAFF. CDR3 nucleotides: TGTGCCAGCAGTACAGACATCTACACTGAAGCTTTCTTT.

The chain employs TRBV7-2 and TRBJ2-1, with 8 bases that match TRBD2. The CDR3 runs to 17 residues. The ends lost 5 bases at V and 3 bases at J; junction bases unmatched: 12. CDR1 is SGHTA and CDR2 is FQGNSA in the germline V gene. CDR3 DNA: TGTGCCAGCAGCCTCTTACGTTGGCGGGAGGACTACAATGAGCAGTTCTTC. It translates to CASSLLRWREDYNEQFF. The full variable domain, its missing parts supplied by reference TRBV7-2 and TRBJ2-1, is GAGVSQSPSNKVTEKGKDVELRCDPISGHTALYWYRQSLGQGLEFLIYFQGNSAPDKSGLPSDRFSAERTGGSVSTLTIQRTQQEDSAVYLCASSLLRWREDYNEQFFGPGTRLTVL.

V and J are TRBV27 and TRBJ2-4, with 10 bases fitting TRBD2. Losses at the gene ends were 4 bases for V and 0 bases for J; bases not matched to a gene: 9. The CDR3 is 18 amino acids. Germline CDR1 MNHEY, CDR2 SMNVEV (reference sequence). CDR3 nucleotides: TGTGCCAGCAGTTCCGTTACTAGCGGGGAACTAGCCAAAAACATTCAGTACTTC. This translates into CASSSVTSGELAKNIQYF.

The chain joins TRBV7-6 to TRBJ2-1, with 12 bases identical to TRBD2. This CDR3 region has 15 residues. CDR1 and CDR2 (germline): SGHVS, FNYEAQ. V gave up 6 bases and J gave up 7 bases; unmatched junction bases: 7. CDR3 sequence (DNA): TGTGCCAGCAGTTTTCTAGCGGGAGGGAGGAATGAGCAGTTCTTC. Its protein product is CASSFLAGGRNEQFF.

The chain couples TRBV7-2 to TRBJ2-1; perhaps D is TRBD1 or TRBD2 (5 bases each). The CDR3 extends over 15 amino acids. Trimming left V 5 bases short and J 9 bases short, with 20 bases between. Germline-derived CDR1 and CDR2 are SGHTA and FQGNSA. In DNA, the CDR3 is TGTGCCAGCAGCCCCCGCAGGGAGAATGTCGGTGAGCAGTTCTTC. It is translated as CASSPRRENVGEQFF. The complete variable domain, with remaining parts taken from reference TRBV7-2 and TRBJ2-1, reads GAGVSQSPSNKVTEKGKDVELRCDPISGHTALYWYRQSLGQGLEFLIYFQGNSAPDKSGLPSDRFSAERTGGSVSTLTIQRTQQEDSAVYLCASSPRRENVGEQFFGPGTRLTVL.

The rearrangement links TRBV5-4 to TRBJ2-1, with 7 nucleotides matching TRBD2. Germline V CDR1 and CDR2: SGHNT, YYREEE (reference sequence). The CDR3 is 15 amino acids. Trimming removed 0 bases from V and 4 bases from J; junction bases left unmatched: 4. DNA of the CDR3: TGTGCCAGCAGCTTGGGGGCTAGCGGTTACAATGAGCAGTTCTTC. Protein: CASSLGASGYNEQFF. Looking up the rest from reference TRBV5-4 and TRBJ2-1 gives the full variable domain: ETGVTQSPTHLIKTRGQQVTLRCSSQSGHNTVSWYQQALGQGPQFIFQYYREEENGRGNFPPRFSGLQFPNYSSELNVNALELDDSALYLCASSLGASGYNEQFFGPGTRLTVL.

The chain has TRBV7-2 and TRBJ2-3; TRBD2 agrees at 7 bases. V was pared by 5 bases and J by 1 base, with 6 bases of the junction left unmatched. Germline loops: CDR1 SGHTA, CDR2 FQGNSA. The CDR3 extends over 15 amino acids. CDR3 coding DNA: TGTGCCAGCAGCCCCCCGGGACTACGCACAGATACGCAGTATTTT. It encodes CASSPPGLRTDTQYF. Together with reference TRBV7-2 and TRBJ2-3, the CDR3 gives the full variable domain: GAGVSQSPSNKVTEKGKDVELRCDPISGHTALYWYRQSLGQGLEFLIYFQGNSAPDKSGLPSDRFSAERTGGSVSTLTIQRTQQEDSAVYLCASSPPGLRTDTQYFGPGTRLTVL.

Comment on this clone: Other DNA sequences of this sample code for an identical CDR3. This chain connects TRBV5-1 to TRBJ1-5; 10 positions match TRBD1. The CDR3 sequence is 14 residues long. CDR1 is SGHRS, CDR2 YFSETQ, per germline. The V segment lost 2 bases and the J segment 5 bases; nucleotides outside the gene matches: 1. The CDR3, as DNA: TGCGCCAGCAGCTTAGGACAGGGGGATCAGCCCCAGCATTTT. This encodes CASSLGQGDQPQHF.

The chain is built from TRBV28 and TRBJ2-7; 8 bases line up with TRBD1. V lost 5 bases to trimming and J lost 2 bases; unmatched junction nucleotides: 26. Germline CDR1 and CDR2: MDHEN and SYDVKM. The CDR3 contains 21 residues. CDR3 sequence reads: CASSPGTGYLIPPAPAYEQYF. The CDR3 DNA reads TGTGCCAGCAGTCCCGGGACAGGCTACTTGATCCCCCCGGCGCCGGCCTACGAGCAGTACTTC.

CDR3 protein: CASSFFTSANSPLHF. The CDR3 bases are TGTGCCAGCAGTTTTTTCACGAGTGCAAATTCACCCCTCCACTTT. This chain uses TRBV27 with TRBJ1-6; D is undetermined. The ends were cut back, 3 bases at V and 7 bases at J, with 13 bases in the middle. Germline V gene sequence: CDR1 MNHEY, CDR2 SMNVEV (reference sequence). This CDR3 has 15 amino acids.

The chain joins TRBV11-2 to TRBJ2-3; D may be TRBD2 (5 bases). CDR3 length: 11 residues. V was shortened by 6 bases and J by 4 bases, with 5 bases between the two germline ends. The V gene's germline CDR1 is SGHAT and CDR2 FQNNGV. The CDR3 DNA sequence: TGTGCCAGCAGGAGGGCAGATACGCAGTATTTT. Translated: CASRRADTQYF.

The chain uses TRBV18 and TRBJ2-5; D perhaps matches TRBD1 (6 bases). Germline V lookup: CDR1 KGHSH, CDR2 LQKENI. V lost 3 bases and J lost 7, with 15 bases in between. The CDR3 is 14 residues long. The CDR3 here is CASSPGMDSATQYF. The CDR3 DNA reads as TGTGCCAGCTCACCCGGGATGGACAGCGCGACCCAGTACTTC.